The source of this TCR beta chain is a study of T cell clusters in autoimmune cytopenias (dated by TCRdb to the late 2010s). With respect to the entire study: TRB sequencing reached a median depth of approximately 50,000 reads per sample and yielded a median of about 2,200 distinct TRB clonotypes per sample. Peripheral blood TRB and IGH repertoires were sequenced in autoimmune cytopenia patients at active disease and during treatment follow-up, alongside healthy, CLL and autoimmune hepatitis controls. The goal of the study was to find out whether patients with autoimmune cytopenia have a disease-specific immune repertoire signature that could be used as a blood-based biomarker.

TRB amplification used around 250 ng of peripheral blood genomic DNA, 30,000 to 40,000 genome equivalents, per sample. Points on this clonotype: It has no known antigen specificity.

To amplify TRB rearrangements, a touch-down multiplex PCR protocol was run with the TRB-A and TRB-B primer pools combined in a single tube. Illumina adapters and sample indices were added to the amplicons through two consecutive PCR reactions using Phusion HS II polymerase. The amplicons were purified from gel with the NucleoSpin Gel and PCR Clean-up kit, after which the amplicons were quantified by Qubit and checked for quality on an Agilent 2100 Bioanalyzer. Sequencing of the libraries was performed on an Illumina MiSeq with 600-cycle, single-indexed, paired-end runs. From the authors' description of their analysis: TRB reads were aligned and assembled with MiXCR version 2.1.12 using the default MiXCR reference library. Each unique CDR3 nucleotide sequence defined a clone, and only productive sequences with at least two reads were analysed. Alpha-parameterized diversity profiles (alpha 0 to 5), including the Shannon (alpha 1) and Simpson (alpha 2) indices, were computed with an R script to assess repertoire diversity. The tcR package was used to compute combinatorial TRB VJ usage, which was then compared between cohorts by principal component analysis with ade4. GLIPH clustering of TCRbeta CDR3s was carried out on cohort pairs matched by age and read depth, and cluster frequencies were compared by Wilcoxon test. The reads were reprocessed in TCRdb, with one entry per CDR3 protein sequence and no accompanying DNA. TCRdb, rather than the study authors, made the V and J calls. This sample's table lists more than 1,500 distinct CDR3 sequences. The ten largest clonotypes hold approximately 62% of the sample.

What the work shows at the level of the full study, not this receptor alone: Compared with active autoimmune hepatitis patients, healthy donors had almost three times as many exclusive TRB clusters, a finding consistent with an autoimmunity-wide signature. Shifts in the TRB repertoire, including less even repertoires in secondary cytopenia and CLL, were mostly a reflection of lymphoma bias and not of autoimmunity. The cluster-lack signature was not seen for secondary cytopenia versus CLL, apparently masked by the dominant lymphoma-associated repertoire. The T cell clusters were only ever defined in silico, so experimental validation of their functional role was still needed. GLIPH suggested that primary autoimmune cytopenia patients lacked physiological T cell clusters: 51 clusters were exclusive to healthy donors versus 15 to 20 exclusive to patients.

The CDR3 has 14 amino acids, counting the end cysteine and phenylalanine. There is no recorded DNA. Sequences LNHDA (CDR1) and SQIVND (CDR2) are obtained from the germline V gene (reference sequence). This clonotype was obtained from a human donor with an autoimmune cytopenia, with autoimmune hepatitis or in good health (not recorded which). The sequenced material came from peripheral blood. The chain is encoded by TRBV19 joined to TRBJ1-1. The CDR3 amino acid sequence is: CASSSSPVSTEAFF.